The clone carrying this T cell receptor beta chain was counted a few times. No antigen is known for it. Sample-barcoded 5' priming and a J-beta primer mix drove a second PCR of 7 to 11 cycles. TCRdb itself ran the 5' RACE reads through MiXCR, one entry per CDR3 protein. The sample has about a million distinct CDR3 sequences, less than 45% seen once; the top ten hold about 12%. This sample stems from a study of blood T cells in healthy people across ages. The study, taken as a whole, reports: Strong correlation was found linking TCR beta diversity to naive T cell percentage. In the absence of known donor CMV status, changes in expanded clonotypes were possibly confounded. Naive and antigen-experienced cells were not separated, limiting conclusive comparison.

This CDR3 contains 13 residues. Between the trimmed V and J ends, which lost 3 bases and 4 bases, there was a span of 10 bases. This sequence was found in a man younger than 30 in good health. Sequencing was done on a sample of blood. The gene calls are TRBV12-3 or TRBV12-4 and TRBJ2-7, with D perhaps TRBD2 (6 bases). The CDR3 region is CASSLVGRYEQYF. The CDR3 DNA sequence: TGTGCCAGCAGTTTGGTGGGGAGGTACGAGCAGTACTTC.